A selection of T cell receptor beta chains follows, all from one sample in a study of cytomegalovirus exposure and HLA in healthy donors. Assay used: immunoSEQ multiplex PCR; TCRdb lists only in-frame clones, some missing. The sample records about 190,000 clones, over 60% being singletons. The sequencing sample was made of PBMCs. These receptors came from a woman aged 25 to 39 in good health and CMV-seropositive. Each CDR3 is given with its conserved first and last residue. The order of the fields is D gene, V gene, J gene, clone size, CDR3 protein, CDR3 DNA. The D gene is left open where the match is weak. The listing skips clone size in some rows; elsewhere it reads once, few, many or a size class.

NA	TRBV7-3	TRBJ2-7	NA	CASSSDRQYEQYF	TGTGCCAGCAGCTCCGACCGACAGTACGAGCAGTACTTC
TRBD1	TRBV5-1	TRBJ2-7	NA	CASSFGTGGGYEQYF	TGCGCCAGCAGCTTCGGGACAGGAGGAGGCTACGAGCAGTACTTC
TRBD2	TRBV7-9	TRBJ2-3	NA	CASRRTSGRGADTQYF	TGTGCCAGCAGGAGGACTAGCGGGAGAGGGGCAGATACGCAGTATTTT
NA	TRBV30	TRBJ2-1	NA	CAWSVGSLQSEQFF	TGTGCCTGGAGTGTGGGGAGTCTACAATCCGAGCAGTTCTTC
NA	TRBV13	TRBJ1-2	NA	CASSLDQGGYGYTF	TGTGCCAGCAGCTTAGACCAGGGAGGCTATGGCTACACCTTC
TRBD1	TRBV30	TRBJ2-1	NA	CAGTKGAYYNEQFF	TGTGCCGGGACAAAGGGGGCGTATTACAATGAGCAGTTCTTC
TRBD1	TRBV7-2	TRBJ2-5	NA	CASSVNRGEETQYF	TGTGCCAGCAGCGTGAACAGGGGAGAAGAGACCCAGTACTTC
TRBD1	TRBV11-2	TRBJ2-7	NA	CASSRYRGDYEQYF	TGTGCCAGCAGCCGATACAGGGGGGACTACGAGCAGTACTTC
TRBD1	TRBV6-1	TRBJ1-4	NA	CASSESLGTAGEKLFF	TGTGCCAGCAGTGAATCTCTCGGGACAGCCGGTGAAAAACTGTTTTTT
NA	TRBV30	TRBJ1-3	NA	CAWSPFSGNTIYF	TGTGCCTGGAGTCCGTTCTCTGGAAACACCATATATTTT
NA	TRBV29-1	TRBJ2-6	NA	CSVVGDGANVLTF	TGCAGCGTTGTAGGGGATGGGGCCAACGTCCTGACTTTC
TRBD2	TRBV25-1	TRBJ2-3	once	CASSRGASGFLVDTQYF	TGTGCCAGCAGTCGAGGGGCTAGCGGGTTTTTGGTCGATACGCAGTATTTT
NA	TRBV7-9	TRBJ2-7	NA	CASSPFAPSHEQYF	TGTGCCAGCAGCCCCTTCGCTCCGAGCCACGAGCAGTACTTC
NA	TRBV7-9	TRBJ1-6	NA	CASSLQIGNSPLHF	TGTGCCAGCAGCTTACAAATCGGTAATTCACCCCTCCACTTT
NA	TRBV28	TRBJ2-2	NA	CASSFGGRNTGELFF	TGTGCCAGCAGTTTTGGAGGGAGGAACACCGGGGAGCTGTTTTTT
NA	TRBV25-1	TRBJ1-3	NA	CASIRQSGNTIYF	TGTGCCAGCATCCGACAGTCTGGAAACACCATATATTTT
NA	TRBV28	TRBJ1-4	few	CASLEAGDATNEKLFF	TGTGCCAGCCTCGAGGCAGGGGATGCGACTAATGAAAAACTGTTTTTT
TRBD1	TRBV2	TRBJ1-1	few	CASSEAGQGGIAEAFF	TGTGCCAGCAGTGAAGCTGGACAGGGGGGAATTGCTGAAGCTTTCTTT
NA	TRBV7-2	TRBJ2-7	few	CASSLAATEGSYEQYF	TGTGCCAGCAGCTTAGCGGCAACAGAGGGTAGCTACGAGCAGTACTTC
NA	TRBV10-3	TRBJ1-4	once	CAISDRTDQGEKLFF	TGTGCCATCAGTGACCGGACAGATCAAGGTGAAAAACTGTTTTTT
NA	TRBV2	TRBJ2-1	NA	CASLAALVVNEQFF	TGTGCCAGCCTAGCAGCTTTGGTGGTAAATGAGCAGTTCTTC
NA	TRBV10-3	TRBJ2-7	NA	CAISELGTLYEQYF	TGTGCCATCAGTGAGTTGGGCACCCTCTACGAGCAGTACTTC
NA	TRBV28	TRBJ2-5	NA	CASSLPPDGRQEETQYF	TGTGCCAGCAGCCTACCCCCCGACGGAAGACAGGAAGAGACCCAGTACTTC
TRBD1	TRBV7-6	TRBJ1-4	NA	CASSFRGQSYEKLFF	TGTGCCAGCAGCTTCCGGGGACAGTCTTATGAAAAACTGTTTTTT
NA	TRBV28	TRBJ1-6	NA	CASSLAGGGFHNSPLHF	TGTGCCAGCAGTTTAGCGGGAGGGGGATTCCATAATTCACCCCTCCACTTT
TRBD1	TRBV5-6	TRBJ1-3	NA	CASSLLWDRGPGNTIYF	TGTGCCAGCAGCTTGCTGTGGGACAGGGGCCCTGGAAACACCATATATTTT
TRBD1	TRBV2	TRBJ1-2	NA	CASSEALDRGYYGYTF	TGTGCCAGCAGTGAAGCGCTTGACAGGGGGTACTATGGCTACACCTTC
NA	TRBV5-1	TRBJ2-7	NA	CASSMGPPREQYF	TGCGCCAGCAGCATGGGACCGCCTAGAGAGCAGTACTTC
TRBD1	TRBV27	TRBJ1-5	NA	CASSLSGQENQPQHF	TGTGCCAGCAGTCTGTCGGGACAGGAAAATCAGCCCCAGCATTTT
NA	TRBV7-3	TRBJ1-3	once	CASSLRYRDPPGAIYF	TGTGCCAGCAGCTTAAGGTACAGGGATCCCCCTGGGGCCATATATTTT
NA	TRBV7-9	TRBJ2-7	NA	CASSFSREPYEQYF	TGTGCCAGCAGCTTTAGTAGGGAGCCCTACGAGCAGTACTTC
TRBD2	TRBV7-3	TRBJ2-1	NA	CASSSRLAGHNEQFF	TGTGCCAGCAGCTCCCGGTTAGCGGGCCACAATGAGCAGTTCTTC
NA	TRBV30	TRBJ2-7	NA	CAWSGTGMGSYEQYF	TGTGCCTGGAGTGGAACAGGGATGGGATCCTACGAGCAGTACTTC
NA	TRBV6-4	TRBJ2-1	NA	CASSELATGEQFF	TGTGCCAGCAGTGAACTAGCAACGGGGGAGCAGTTCTTC
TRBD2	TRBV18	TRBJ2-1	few	CASSPERERHNEQFF	TGTGCCAGCTCACCTGAGCGGGAGAGACACAATGAGCAGTTCTTC
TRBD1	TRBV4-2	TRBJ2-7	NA	CASSQATGRNEQYF	TGTGCCAGCAGCCAAGCGACAGGGCGGAACGAGCAGTACTTC
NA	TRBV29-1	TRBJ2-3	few	CSVVGPPGSISTDTQYF	TGCAGCGTTGTGGGTCCACCGGGAAGCATTAGCACAGATACGCAGTATTTT
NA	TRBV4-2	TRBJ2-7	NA	CASSQAPSEAYEQYF	TGTGCCAGCAGCCAAGCCCCTTCTGAGGCCTACGAGCAGTACTTC
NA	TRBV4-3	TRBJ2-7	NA	CASSQDHFDSRQQYF	TGCGCCAGCAGCCAAGATCATTTTGACAGTCGGCAGCAGTACTTC
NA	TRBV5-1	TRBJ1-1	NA	CASSLVGRANTEAFF	TGCGCCAGCAGCTTGGTGGGCAGGGCGAACACTGAAGCTTTCTTT
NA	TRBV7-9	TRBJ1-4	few	CASSFVTGANEKLFF	TGTGCCAGCAGCTTTGTGACGGGTGCAAATGAAAAACTGTTTTTT